This TCR beta chain was sequenced during a study of PD-1 blockade in classical Hodgkin lymphoma. General study results and limits: Exclusion covered patients beginning nivolumab under 1 year post-ASCT. The study reported lower baseline TCR diversity in newly diagnosed patients than in healthy donors.

Germline values: CDR1 SGHTS, CDR2 YDEGEE. V lost 2 bases and J 0 bases, leaving 9 bases between the germline ends. The CDR3 extends over 16 amino acids. With regard to this clone: Its antigen is unknown.

Time point here: cycle 4 day 1 (C4D1), after about 6 weeks of nivolumab. There was relapse after autologous stem cell transplantation in every patient, and there was variation in brentuximab vedotin exposure. Thawed PBMCs underwent magnetic negative selection to yield purified CD4+ T cells. Complete response, partial response or progressive disease was each patient's best response. Clones were read by immunoSEQ multiplex PCR, and TCRdb kept only the in-frame ones, dropping some. The sample records about 22,000 clones, less than 75% being singletons. The material sequenced was CD4+ T cells from blood, taken before the fourth cycle of nivolumab. The TCR was taken from a human donor with classical Hodgkin lymphoma. This sequence joins TRBV5-8 and TRBJ1-6; D gene ambiguous. The DNA of the CDR3 is TGTGCCAGCAGCTTTTATCAGAGCTCCTATAATTCACCCCTCCACTTT. Amino acid sequence: CASSFYQSSYNSPLHF. Together with reference TRBV5-8 and TRBJ1-6, the CDR3 gives the full variable domain: EAGVTQSPTHLIKTRGQQATLRCSPISGHTSVYWYQQALGLGLQFLLWYDEGEERNRGNFPPRFSGRQFPNYSSELNVNALELEDSALYLCASSFYQSSYNSPLHFGNGTRLTVT.